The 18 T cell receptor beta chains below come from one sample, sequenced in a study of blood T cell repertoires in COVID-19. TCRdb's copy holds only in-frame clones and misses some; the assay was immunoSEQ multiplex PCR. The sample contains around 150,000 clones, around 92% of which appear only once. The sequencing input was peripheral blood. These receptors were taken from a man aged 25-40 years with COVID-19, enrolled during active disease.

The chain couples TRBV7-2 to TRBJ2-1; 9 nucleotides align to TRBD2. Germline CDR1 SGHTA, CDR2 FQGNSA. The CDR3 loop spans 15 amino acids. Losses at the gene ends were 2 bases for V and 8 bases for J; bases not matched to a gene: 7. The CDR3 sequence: CASSLMAGGSHEQFF. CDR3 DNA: TGTGCCAGCAGCTTAATGGCGGGAGGGTCCCATGAGCAGTTCTTC.

CDR3 residues: CASSPVGAPPSPLHF. The CDR3 DNA reads as TGTGCCAGCAGCCCGGTGGGGGCCCCACCCTCACCCCTCCACTTT. V usage is TRBV27 and J usage is TRBJ1-6; D might be TRBD1 (6 bases). Trimming removed 6 bases from V and 10 bases from J, with 19 bases in between. CDR1 and CDR2 (germline): MNHEY, SMNVEV (reference sequence). The CDR3 extends over 15 amino acids.

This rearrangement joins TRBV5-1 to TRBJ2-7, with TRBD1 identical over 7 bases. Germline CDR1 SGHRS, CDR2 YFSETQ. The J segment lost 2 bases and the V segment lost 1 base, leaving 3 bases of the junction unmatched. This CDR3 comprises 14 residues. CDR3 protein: CASSLSGTAYEQYF. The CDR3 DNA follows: TGCGCCAGCAGCTTGTCCGGGACAGCCTACGAGCAGTACTTC.

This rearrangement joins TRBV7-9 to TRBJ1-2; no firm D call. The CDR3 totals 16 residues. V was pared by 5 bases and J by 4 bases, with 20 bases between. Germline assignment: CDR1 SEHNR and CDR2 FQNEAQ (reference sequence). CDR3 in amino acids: CASSPNVKGGLYGYTF. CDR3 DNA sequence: TGTGCCAGCAGCCCCAATGTGAAGGGAGGCCTCTATGGCTACACCTTC.

The CDR3 DNA reads as TGTGCCAGCAGCTTGGGTCAGGGCTATGAAAAACTGTTTTTT. Translated, it gives CASSLGQGYEKLFF. The gene calls are TRBV5-6 and TRBJ1-4; D perhaps matches TRBD1 (5 bases). The V end was cut by 0 bases, the J end by 6 bases, with 9 bases between. The CDR3 is 14 amino acids. The germline CDR1 and CDR2 sequences are SGHDT and YYEEEE.

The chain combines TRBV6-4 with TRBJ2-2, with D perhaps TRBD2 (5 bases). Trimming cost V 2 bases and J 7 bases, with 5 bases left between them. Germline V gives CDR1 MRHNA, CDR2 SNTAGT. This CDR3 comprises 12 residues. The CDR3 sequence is CASSDEGGELFF. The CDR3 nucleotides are TGTGCCAGCAGTGACGAGGGCGGGGAGCTGTTTTTT.

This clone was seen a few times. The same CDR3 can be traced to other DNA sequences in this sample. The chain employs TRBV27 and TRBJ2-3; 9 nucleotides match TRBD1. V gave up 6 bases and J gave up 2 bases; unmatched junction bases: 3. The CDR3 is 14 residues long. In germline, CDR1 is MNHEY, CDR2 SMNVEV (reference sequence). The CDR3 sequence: CASSDRGVTDTQYF. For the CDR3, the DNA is TGTGCCAGCAGCGACAGGGGGGTCACAGATACGCAGTATTTT.

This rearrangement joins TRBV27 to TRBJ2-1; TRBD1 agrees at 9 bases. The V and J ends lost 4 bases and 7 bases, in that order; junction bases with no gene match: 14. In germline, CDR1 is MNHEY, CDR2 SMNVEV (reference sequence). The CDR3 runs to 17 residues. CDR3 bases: TGTGCCAGCAGTTCAGGACAGGGGTACGACTCGTGGAATGAGCAGTTCTTC. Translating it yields CASSSGQGYDSWNEQFF.

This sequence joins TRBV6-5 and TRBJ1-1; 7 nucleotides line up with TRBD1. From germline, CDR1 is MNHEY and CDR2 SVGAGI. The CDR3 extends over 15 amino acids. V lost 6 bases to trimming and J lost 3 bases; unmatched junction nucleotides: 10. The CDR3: CASSYTGVPDTEAFF. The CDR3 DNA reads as TGTGCCAGCAGCTATACAGGGGTTCCGGACACTGAAGCTTTCTTT.

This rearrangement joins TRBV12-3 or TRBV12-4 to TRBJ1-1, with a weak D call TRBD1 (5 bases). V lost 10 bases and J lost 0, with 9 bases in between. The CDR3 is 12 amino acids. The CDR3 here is CATTDMNTEAFF. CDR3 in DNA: TGTGCCACGACAGATATGAACACTGAAGCTTTCTTT.

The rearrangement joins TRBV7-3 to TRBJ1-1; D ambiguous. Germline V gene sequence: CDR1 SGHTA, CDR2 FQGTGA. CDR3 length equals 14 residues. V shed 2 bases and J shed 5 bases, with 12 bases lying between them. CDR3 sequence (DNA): TGTGCCAGCAGCTTAGTGTCGGGAGGGACTGAAGCTTTCTTT. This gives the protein CASSLVSGGTEAFF.

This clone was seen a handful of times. CDR3 DNA sequence: TGTGCCAGTAAGGAGGGACGGCACTATGGCTACACCTTC. Its protein product is CASKEGRHYGYTF. V usage is TRBV19 and J usage is TRBJ1-2, with D possibly TRBD1 on 5 matching bases. The CDR3 consists of 13 residues. Trimming shortened V by 7 bases and J by 3 bases, and 12 bases separated the two germline ends. Germline lookup yields CDR1 LNHDA and CDR2 SQIVND (reference sequence).

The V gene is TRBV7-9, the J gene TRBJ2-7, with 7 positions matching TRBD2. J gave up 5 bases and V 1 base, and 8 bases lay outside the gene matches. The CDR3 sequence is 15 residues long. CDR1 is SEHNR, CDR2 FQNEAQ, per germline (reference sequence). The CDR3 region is CASSLGVASGDEQYF. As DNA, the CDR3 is TGTGCCAGCAGCTTAGGGGTGGCTAGCGGTGACGAGCAGTACTTC.

CDR3 sequence (DNA): TGTGCCAGTAGTAGAAACGAGTTCTACGAGCAGTACTTC. Translation: CASSRNEFYEQYF. The genes are TRBV19 and TRBJ2-7; D ambiguous. With 4 bases removed from V and 3 bases from J, the gap between germline ends came to 10 bases. CDR3 size: 13 residues. Per the germline V gene, CDR1 is LNHDA and CDR2 is SQIVND (reference sequence).

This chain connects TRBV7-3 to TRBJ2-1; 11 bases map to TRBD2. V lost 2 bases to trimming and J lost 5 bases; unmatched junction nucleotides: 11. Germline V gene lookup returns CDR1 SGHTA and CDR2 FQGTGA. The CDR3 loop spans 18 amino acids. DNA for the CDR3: TGTGCCAGCAGCTTAGTTGCCCTAGCGGGAGGAAAAAACAATGAGCAGTTCTTC. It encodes CASSLVALAGGKNNEQFF.

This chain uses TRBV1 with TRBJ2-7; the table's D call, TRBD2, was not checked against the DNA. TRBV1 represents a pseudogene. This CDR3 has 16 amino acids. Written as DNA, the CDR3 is TGCACCAGCAGCTACCGACTAGCGGGGATCTCCTACGAGCAGTACTTC. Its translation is CTSSYRLAGISYEQYF.

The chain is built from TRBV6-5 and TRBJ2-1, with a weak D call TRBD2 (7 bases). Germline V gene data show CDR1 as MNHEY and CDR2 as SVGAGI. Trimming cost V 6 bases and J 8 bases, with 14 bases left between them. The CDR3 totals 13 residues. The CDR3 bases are TGTGCCAGCAGGAGGGGGGGGCGGGATGAGCAGTTCTTC. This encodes CASRRGGRDEQFF.

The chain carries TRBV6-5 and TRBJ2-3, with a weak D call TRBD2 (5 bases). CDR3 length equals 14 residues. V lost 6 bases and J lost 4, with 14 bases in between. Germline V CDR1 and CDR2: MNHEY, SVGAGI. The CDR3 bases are TGTGCCAGCAGGAGGGCGAAAATGGCAGATACGCAGTATTTT. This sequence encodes CASRRAKMADTQYF.